One sample yielded the 9 T cell receptor beta chains listed below, sequenced in a study of blood T cell repertoires in COVID-19. TCRdb's copy holds only in-frame clones and misses some; the assay was immunoSEQ multiplex PCR. The sample carries some 150,000 clones, more than 65% recorded once. The sample consisted of peripheral blood. These receptors were obtained from a woman aged 55 to 70 with acute or convalescent COVID-19.

This clone has just one count. The rearrangement joins TRBV15 to TRBJ1-1; D possibly corresponds to TRBD1 (6 bases). The V end was cut by 3 bases, the J end by 8 bases, with 13 bases between. The CDR3 extends over 13 amino acids. CDR1 and CDR2 from the germline V gene are LNHNV and YYDKDF (reference sequence). CDR3 amino acids: CATSRHTRGEAFF. The CDR3 DNA sequence: TGTGCCACCAGCAGGCATACCAGGGGAGAAGCTTTCTTT.

As for this clone: Additional DNA sequences in this sample encode the identical CDR3. V usage is TRBV3-1 (or the pseudogene TRBV3-2) and J usage is TRBJ2-7; 7 bases align to TRBD1. Trimming took 3 bases from V and 6 from J; bases not matched to a gene: 2. Germline-derived CDR1 and CDR2 are LGHDT and YNNKEL (reference sequence). The CDR3 is made up of 12 amino acids. The DNA for the CDR3 is TGTGCCAGCAGCCAGCCAGGGGGCGAGCAGTACTTC. It encodes CASSQPGGEQYF.

The chain couples TRBV18 to TRBJ2-3, with 12 bases that match TRBD2. This CDR3 spans 16 amino acids. The V gene's germline CDR1 is KGHSH and CDR2 LQKENI. The J segment lost 3 bases and the V segment lost 5 bases, leaving 6 bases of the junction unmatched. CDR3 sequence reads: CASSAGLAGGTDTQYF. CDR3 nucleotide sequence: TGTGCCAGCTCAGCCGGCCTAGCGGGAGGGACAGATACGCAGTATTTT.

This chain uses TRBV2 with TRBJ2-1; no firm D call. This CDR3 region has 13 residues. Looked up from germline, CDR1 is SNHLY and CDR2 is FYNNEI. V shed 4 bases and J shed 5 bases, with 9 bases lying between them. CDR3 DNA: TGTGCCAGCAGTGCGCAGTTACACAATGAGCAGTTCTTC. It codes for CASSAQLHNEQFF.

The rearrangement uses TRBV7-3 and TRBJ2-5, with 7 nucleotides matching TRBD2. This CDR3 spans 15 amino acids. In germline, CDR1 is SGHTA, CDR2 FQGTGA. V lost 5 bases and J lost 2; bases outside the gene matches: 8. The DNA for the CDR3 is TGTGCCAGCAGCGATACGGCTAGCGGACAAGAGACCCAGTACTTC. Translating gives CASSDTASGQETQYF.

The V call is TRBV5-1, the J call TRBJ2-5; TRBD1 might be the D (6 bases). V was cut by 3 bases and J by 5 bases, with 11 bases left in between. The CDR3 covers 13 residues. Germline CDR1 is SGHRS and CDR2 is YFSETQ. Written as DNA, the CDR3 is TGCGCCAGCAGCTCGGGACATGGGGAGACCCAGTACTTC. This encodes CASSSGHGETQYF.

The V gene is TRBV18, the J gene TRBJ1-2; D perhaps matches TRBD1 (5 bases). Trimming cost V 3 bases and J 7 bases, with 12 bases left between them. This CDR3 contains 13 residues. Germline loops: CDR1 KGHSH, CDR2 LQKENI. The CDR3 sequence: CASSPDQGRGYTF. As DNA, the CDR3 is TGTGCCAGCTCACCGGATCAGGGTCGTGGCTACACCTTC.

This chain links TRBV5-1 with TRBJ1-4, with D possibly being TRBD1 (5 bases). The V and J ends lost 0 bases and 4 bases respectively, with 10 bases between them. This CDR3 is 15 amino acids long. The germline CDR1 and CDR2 sequences are SGHRS and YFSETQ. The CDR3 DNA is TGCGCCAGCAGCTTGGGAGACAGCCTTAATGAAAAACTGTTTTTT. It encodes CASSLGDSLNEKLFF. Based on the CDR3 plus reference TRBV5-1 and TRBJ1-4, the full variable domain is KAGVTQTPRYLIKTRGQQVTLSCSPISGHRSVSWYQQTPGQGLQFLFEYFSETQRNKGNFPGRFSGRQFSNSRSEMNVSTLELGDSALYLCASSLGDSLNEKLFFGSGTQLSVL.

This sequence joins TRBV5-1 and TRBJ2-1; 10 bases are shared with TRBD2. After removal of 3 bases from V and 9 bases from J, the junction contained 6 bases not matched to a gene. Germline CDR1 reads SGHRS; CDR2 reads YFSETQ. The CDR3 has 14 amino acids. CDR3 sequence: CASSWTPSGSEQFF. CDR3 nucleotides: TGCGCCAGCAGCTGGACGCCTAGCGGGAGTGAGCAGTTCTTC.